This T cell receptor (beta chain) originates from a study of shared clonotypes between healthy human individuals. Here immunoSEQ multiplex PCR was the method, and the copy in TCRdb shows in-frame clones only, minus some. The sample lists 660,000 or so clones; around 96% were seen once. The V gene lost 6 bases and the J gene lost 0 bases, with 20 bases spanning the gap. CDR3 length equals 18 residues. In germline, CDR1 is MNHEY, CDR2 SMNVEV (reference sequence). As regards this clone: Its target is not known.

Broader study findings: Memory subsets had estimated richness that was generally smaller than that of naive subsets.

Naive CD8 cells lacked CD45RO, underwent positive selection for CCR7 and left out terminally differentiated effector memory CD45RA+ cells. Sequenced material: naive CD8+ T cells sorted from blood. This sequence originates from a woman in her twenties or thirties in good health. The rearrangement joins TRBV27 to TRBJ2-2; a weak D match, TRBD1 (6 bases). The CDR3 loop is CASRKARGVPSNTGELFF. The CDR3 region has the DNA TGTGCCAGCAGGAAGGCCAGGGGCGTTCCTTCGAACACCGGGGAGCTGTTTTTT.